Below, one T cell receptor beta chain is given with its context. Its antigen is currently unknown. This entry is derived from a study of CD8+CD57+ T cells in acquired aplastic anemia. CDR3 and TCR beta VDJ profiling relied on a genomic DNA template. One entry per CDR3 protein results from TCRdb running MiXCR on the reads. The sample contains some 180,000 distinct CDR3 sequences, 35% to 50% of which appear only once. Study findings and constraints: Patient and control CD8+ Simpson's diversity was not significantly different. The study identified twenty-nine CD8+ CDR3 sequences shared by patients and controls.

The CDR3 runs to 14 residues. CDR1 is LNHDA and CDR2 is SQIVND in the germline V gene (reference sequence). J was trimmed by 8 bases and V by 4 bases; bases with no gene match: 8. V usage is TRBV19 and J usage is TRBJ2-1, with TRBD2 matching 7 bases. The source of this sequence is a human donor in good health. Sample: sorted CD4+, CD8+, or CD8+CD57+ T cells (not recorded which) from PBMCs. CDR3 DNA: TGTGCCAGTAGTAACACCGCGGGAGCCCATGAGCAGTTCTTC. It encodes CASSNTAGAHEQFF.